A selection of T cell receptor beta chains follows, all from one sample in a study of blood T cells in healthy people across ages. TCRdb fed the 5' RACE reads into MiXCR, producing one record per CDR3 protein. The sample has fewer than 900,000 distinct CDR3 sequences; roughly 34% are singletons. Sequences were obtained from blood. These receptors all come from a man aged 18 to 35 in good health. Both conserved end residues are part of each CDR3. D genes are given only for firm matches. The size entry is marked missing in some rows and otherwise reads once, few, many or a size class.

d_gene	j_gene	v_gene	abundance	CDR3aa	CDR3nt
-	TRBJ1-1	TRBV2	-	CASSPGVGSQVDTEAFF	TGTGCCAGCAGTCCTGGAGTTGGTTCCCAGGTGGACACTGAAGCTTTCTTT
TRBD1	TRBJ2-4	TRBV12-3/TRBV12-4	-	CASSPLGQGGIQYF	TGTGCCAGCAGTCCCCTCGGACAGGGGGGCATTCAGTACTTC
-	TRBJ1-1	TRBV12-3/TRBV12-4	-	CASLIGTSPEAFF	TGTGCCAGCCTAATCGGGACCTCGCCAGAAGCTTTCTTT
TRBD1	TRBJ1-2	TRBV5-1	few	CASSLGQGPQSNYGYTF	TGCGCCAGCAGCTTGGGACAGGGACCTCAATCTAACTATGGCTACACCTTC
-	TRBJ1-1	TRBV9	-	CASSVPRQEAFF	TGTGCCAGCAGCGTACCAAGGCAGGAGGCTTTCTTT
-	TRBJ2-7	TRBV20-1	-	CSARGQTGTEQYF	TGCAGTGCTAGAGGGCAGACGGGGACCGAGCAGTACTTC
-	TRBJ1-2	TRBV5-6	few	CASSALTGRGTF	TGTGCCAGCAGCGCCCTGACAGGTCGCGGCACCTTC
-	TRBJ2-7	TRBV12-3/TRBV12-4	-	CASKGDEQYF	TGTGCCAGCAAAGGCGACGAGCAGTACTTC
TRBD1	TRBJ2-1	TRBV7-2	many	CASSPGIWRDRGGNEQFF	TGTGCCAGCAGCCCAGGGATTTGGAGGGACAGGGGAGGCAATGAGCAGTTCTTC
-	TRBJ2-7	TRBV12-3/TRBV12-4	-	CASSQQPQGTDEQYF	TGTGCCAGCAGTCAACAACCACAGGGCACGGACGAGCAGTACTTC
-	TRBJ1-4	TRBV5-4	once	CASSLDLSREKLFF	TGTGCCAGCAGCTTGGACCTTTCGCGGGAAAAACTGTTTTTT
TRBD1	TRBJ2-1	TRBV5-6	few	CASSLMGQGAYNEQFF	TGTGCCAGCAGCTTGATGGGACAGGGGGCGTACAATGAGCAGTTCTTC
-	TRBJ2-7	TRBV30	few	CAWSVGGFSYEQYF	TGTGCCTGGAGTGTCGGGGGTTTTTCCTACGAGCAGTACTTC
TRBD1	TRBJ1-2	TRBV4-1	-	CASSQGTGGSGYTF	TGCGCCAGCAGCCAAGGGACAGGGGGAAGTGGCTACACCTTC
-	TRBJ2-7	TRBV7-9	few	CASSEKGRPYEQYF	TGTGCCAGCAGCGAGAAGGGTCGTCCCTACGAGCAGTACTTC